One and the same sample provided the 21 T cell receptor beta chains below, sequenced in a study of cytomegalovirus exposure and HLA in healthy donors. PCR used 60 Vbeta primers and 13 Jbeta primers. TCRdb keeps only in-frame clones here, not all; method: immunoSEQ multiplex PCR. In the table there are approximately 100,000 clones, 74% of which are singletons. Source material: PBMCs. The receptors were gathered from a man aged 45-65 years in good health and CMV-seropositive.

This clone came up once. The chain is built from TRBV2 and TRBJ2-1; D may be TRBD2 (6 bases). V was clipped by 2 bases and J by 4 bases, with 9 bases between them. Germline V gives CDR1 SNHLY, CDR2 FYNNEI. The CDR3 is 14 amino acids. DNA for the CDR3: TGTGCCAGCAGTGAAAGGGACTCTTACAATGAGCAGTTCTTC. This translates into CASSERDSYNEQFF.

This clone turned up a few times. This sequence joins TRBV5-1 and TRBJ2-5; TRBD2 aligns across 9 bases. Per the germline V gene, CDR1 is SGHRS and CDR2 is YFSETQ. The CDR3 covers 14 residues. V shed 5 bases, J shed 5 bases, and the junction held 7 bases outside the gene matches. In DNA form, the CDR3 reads TGCGCCAGCAGTCGCCCTCTAGCGGGGGAGACCCAGTACTTC. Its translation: CASSRPLAGETQYF. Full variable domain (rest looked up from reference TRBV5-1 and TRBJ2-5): KAGVTQTPRYLIKTRGQQVTLSCSPISGHRSVSWYQQTPGQGLQFLFEYFSETQRNKGNFPGRFSGRQFSNSRSEMNVSTLELGDSALYLCASSRPLAGETQYFGPGTRLLVL.

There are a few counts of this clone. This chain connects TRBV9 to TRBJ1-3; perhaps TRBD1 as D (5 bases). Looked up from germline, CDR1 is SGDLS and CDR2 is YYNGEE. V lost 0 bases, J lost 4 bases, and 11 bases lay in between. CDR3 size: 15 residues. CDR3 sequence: CASSVGGAEGNTIYF. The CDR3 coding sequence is TGTGCCAGCAGCGTAGGCGGGGCCGAGGGAAACACCATATATTTT. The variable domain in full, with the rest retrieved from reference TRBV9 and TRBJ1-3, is DSGVTQTPKHLITATGQRVTLRCSPRSGDLSVYWYQQSLDQGLQFLIQYYNGEERAKGNILERFSAQQFPDLHSELNLSSLELGDSALYFCASSVGGAEGNTIYFGEGSWLTVV.

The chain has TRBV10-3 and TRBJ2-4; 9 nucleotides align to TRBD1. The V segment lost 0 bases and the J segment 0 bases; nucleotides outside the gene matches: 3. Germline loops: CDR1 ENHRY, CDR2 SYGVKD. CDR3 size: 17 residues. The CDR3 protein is CAISESAGQGAKNIQYF. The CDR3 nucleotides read TGTGCCATCAGTGAGTCCGCGGGACAGGGAGCCAAAAACATTCAGTACTTC.

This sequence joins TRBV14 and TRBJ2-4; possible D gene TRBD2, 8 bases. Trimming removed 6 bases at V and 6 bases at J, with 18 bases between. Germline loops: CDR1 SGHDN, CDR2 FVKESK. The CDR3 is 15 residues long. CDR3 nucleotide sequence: TGTGCCAGCAGATGGGACAGACGGGAGGGAAACATTCAGTACTTC. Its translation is CASRWDRREGNIQYF. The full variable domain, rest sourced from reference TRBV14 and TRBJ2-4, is EAGVTQFPSHSVIEKGQTVTLRCDPISGHDNLYWYRRVMGKEIKFLLHFVKESKQDESGMPNNRFLAERTGGTYSTLKVQPAELEDSGVYFCASRWDRREGNIQYFGAGTRLSVL.

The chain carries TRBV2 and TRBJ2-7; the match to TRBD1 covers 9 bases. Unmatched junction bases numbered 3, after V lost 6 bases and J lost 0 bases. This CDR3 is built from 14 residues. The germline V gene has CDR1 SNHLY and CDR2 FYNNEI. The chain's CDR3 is CASRGDRASYEQYF. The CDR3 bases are TGTGCCAGCAGGGGGGACAGGGCCTCCTACGAGCAGTACTTC.

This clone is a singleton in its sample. In DNA form, the CDR3 reads TGCAGTGCTCCCCGAGGGGGTGAGCAGTTCTTC. Its protein is CSAPRGGEQFF. This sequence joins TRBV20-1 and TRBJ2-1; the D gene is possibly TRBD1 (6 bases). This CDR3 has 11 residues. In germline, CDR1 is DFQATT, CDR2 SNEGSKA (reference sequence). The V gene lost 5 bases and the J gene lost 9 bases, with 11 bases spanning the gap.

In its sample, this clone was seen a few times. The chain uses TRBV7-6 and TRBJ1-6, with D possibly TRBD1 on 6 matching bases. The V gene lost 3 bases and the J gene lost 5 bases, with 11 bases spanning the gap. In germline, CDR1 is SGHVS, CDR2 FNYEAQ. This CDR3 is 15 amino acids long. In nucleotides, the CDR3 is TGTGCCAGCAGCTTGGCCGGGACAAATAATTCACCCCTCCACTTT. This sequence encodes CASSLAGTNNSPLHF.

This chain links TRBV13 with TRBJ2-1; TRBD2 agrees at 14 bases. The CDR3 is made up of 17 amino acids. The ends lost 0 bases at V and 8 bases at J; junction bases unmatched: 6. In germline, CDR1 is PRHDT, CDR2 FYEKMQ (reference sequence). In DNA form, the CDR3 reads TGTGCCAGCAGCTTAGGTCTGACTAGCGGGGGGGCATATGAGCAGTTCTTC. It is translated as CASSLGLTSGGAYEQFF.

CDR3 loop: CASSFGTASNEQYF. The CDR3 bases are TGTGCCAGCAGTTTCGGGACAGCTTCTAACGAGCAGTACTTC. The chain links TRBV27 to TRBJ2-5; 7 nucleotides match TRBD1. TRBJ2-7 matches the DNA end more closely, so the J call is doubtful. Germline lookup yields CDR1 MNHEY and CDR2 SMNVEV (reference sequence). This CDR3 contains 14 residues.

The CDR3 is CSVEDRGGRGADTQYF. The DNA of the CDR3 is TGCAGCGTTGAAGATCGGGGGGGGCGCGGGGCAGATACGCAGTATTTT. The chain couples TRBV29-1 to TRBJ2-3, with 8 bases lining up with TRBD2. Germline-derived CDR1 and CDR2 are SQVTM and ANQGSEA. The CDR3 runs 16 residues. The J segment lost 4 bases and the V segment lost 0 bases, leaving 9 bases of the junction unmatched.

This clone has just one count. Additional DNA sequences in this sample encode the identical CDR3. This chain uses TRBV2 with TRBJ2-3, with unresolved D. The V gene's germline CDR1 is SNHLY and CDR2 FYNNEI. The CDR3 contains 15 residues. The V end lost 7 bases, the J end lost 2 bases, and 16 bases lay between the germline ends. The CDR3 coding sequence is TGTGCCAGCACCCTCCTGGGCCTACCCACAGATACGCAGTATTTT. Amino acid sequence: CASTLLGLPTDTQYF. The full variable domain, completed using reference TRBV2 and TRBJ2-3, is EPEVTQTPSHQVTQMGQEVILRCVPISNHLYFYWYRQILGQKVEFLVSFYNNEISEKSEIFDDQFSVERPDGSNFTLKIRSTKLEDSAMYFCASTLLGLPTDTQYFGPGTRLTVL.

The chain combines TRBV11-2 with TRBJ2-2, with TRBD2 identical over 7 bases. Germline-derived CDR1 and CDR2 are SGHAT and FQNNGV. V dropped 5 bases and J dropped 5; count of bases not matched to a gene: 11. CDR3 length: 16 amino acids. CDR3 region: CASSPSGGSDTGELFF. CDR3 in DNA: TGTGCCAGCAGCCCCAGCGGCGGGAGTGATACCGGGGAGCTGTTTTTT.

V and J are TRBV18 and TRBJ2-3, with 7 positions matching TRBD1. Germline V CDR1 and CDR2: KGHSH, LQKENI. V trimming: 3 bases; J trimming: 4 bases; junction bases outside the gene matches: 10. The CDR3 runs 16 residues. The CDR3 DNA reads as TGTGCCAGCTCACCCCCTAATAGGGGGCCGGCAGATACGCAGTATTTT. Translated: CASSPPNRGPADTQYF.

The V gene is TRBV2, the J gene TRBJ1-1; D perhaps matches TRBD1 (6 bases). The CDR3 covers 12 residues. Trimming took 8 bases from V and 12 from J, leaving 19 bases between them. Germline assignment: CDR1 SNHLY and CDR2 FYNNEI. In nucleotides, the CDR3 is TGTGCCAGCTCATCAGAGCGGGACAACCCTTTCTTT. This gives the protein CASSSERDNPFF.

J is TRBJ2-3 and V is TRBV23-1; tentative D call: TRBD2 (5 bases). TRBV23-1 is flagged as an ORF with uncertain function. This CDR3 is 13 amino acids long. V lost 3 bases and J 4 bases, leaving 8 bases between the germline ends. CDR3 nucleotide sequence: TGCGCCAGCAGTCACGGGGAGTCAGATACGCAGTATTTT. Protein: CASSHGESDTQYF.

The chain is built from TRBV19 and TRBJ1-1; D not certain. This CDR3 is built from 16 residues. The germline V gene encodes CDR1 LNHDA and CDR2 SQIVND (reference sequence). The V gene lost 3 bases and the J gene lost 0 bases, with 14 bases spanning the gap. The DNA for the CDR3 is TGTGCCAGTAGTATGCCCCGGACTGCCTTGAACACTGAAGCTTTCTTT. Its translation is CASSMPRTALNTEAFF.

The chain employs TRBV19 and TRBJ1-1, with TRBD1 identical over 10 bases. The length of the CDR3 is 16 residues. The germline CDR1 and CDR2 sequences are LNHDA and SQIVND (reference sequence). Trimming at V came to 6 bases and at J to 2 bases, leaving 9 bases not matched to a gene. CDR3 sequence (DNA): TGTGCCAGTAGCGGCGTGAGGACAGGGGGAAACACTGAAGCTTTCTTT. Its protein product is CASSGVRTGGNTEAFF.

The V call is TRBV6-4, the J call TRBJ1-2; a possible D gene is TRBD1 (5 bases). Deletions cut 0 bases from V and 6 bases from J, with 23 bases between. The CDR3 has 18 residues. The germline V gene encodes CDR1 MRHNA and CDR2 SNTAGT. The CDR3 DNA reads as TGTGCCAGCAGTGACTCGGAGCCTGGGCGGGGCCAATGTGATGGCTACACCTTC. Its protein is CASSDSEPGRGQCDGYTF.

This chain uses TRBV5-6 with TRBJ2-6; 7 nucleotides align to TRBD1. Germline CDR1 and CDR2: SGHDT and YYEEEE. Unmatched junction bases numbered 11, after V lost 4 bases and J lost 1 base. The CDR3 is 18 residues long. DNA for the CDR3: TGTGCCAGCAGCCGATCACCGGGACAGCTTTCTGGGGCCAACGTCCTGACTTTC. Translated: CASSRSPGQLSGANVLTF.

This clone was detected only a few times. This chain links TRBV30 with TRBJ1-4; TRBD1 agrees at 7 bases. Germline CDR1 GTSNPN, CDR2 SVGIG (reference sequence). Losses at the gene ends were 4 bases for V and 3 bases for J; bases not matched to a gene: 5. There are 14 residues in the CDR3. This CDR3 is CAWNGRGANEKLFF. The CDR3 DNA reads TGTGCCTGGAACGGCAGGGGGGCTAATGAAAAACTGTTTTTT. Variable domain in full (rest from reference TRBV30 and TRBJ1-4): SQTIHQWPATLVQPVGSPLSLECTVEGTSNPNLYWYRQAAGRGLQLLFYSVGIGQISSEVPQNLSASRPQDRQFILSSKKLLLSDSGFYLCAWNGRGANEKLFFGSGTQLSVL.